These 17 T cell receptor beta chains originate from one sample sequenced in a study of OX40 agonist ivuxolimab in advanced cancers. The data were produced by immunoSEQ multiplex PCR, yet TCRdb's version contains in-frame clones alone and is incomplete. The sample holds under 95,000 clones, around nine tenths seen once. The starting material was CD4+ or CD8+ T cells sorted from blood, obtained in a trial of the OX40 agonist ivuxolimab. The receptor source for this set is an adult with an advanced solid tumor such as melanoma, head and neck, liver or kidney cancer.

The V and J genes are TRBV9 and TRBJ1-2; maybe TRBD1 (6 bases). The V end was cut by 0 bases, the J end by 3 bases, with 12 bases between. CDR3 length equals 15 residues. From germline, CDR1 is SGDLS and CDR2 YYNGEE. CDR3 region: CASSVEWGAYYGYTF. The CDR3 DNA sequence: TGTGCCAGCAGCGTAGAATGGGGGGCGTACTATGGCTACACCTTC.

The V call is TRBV7-3, the J call TRBJ2-3, with D uncertain. The germline V and J ends were trimmed by 5 bases and 5 bases, with 14 bases remaining between them. The CDR3 has 14 residues. Germline-derived CDR1 and CDR2 are SGHTA and FQGTGA. Written as DNA, the CDR3 is TGTGCCAGCAGCCGCGGACCCTTTGAAGATACGCAGTATTTT. This codes for CASSRGPFEDTQYF.

The chain has TRBV19 and TRBJ1-1; D gene ambiguous. This CDR3 region has 13 residues. The V gene's germline CDR1 is LNHDA and CDR2 SQIVND (reference sequence). Trimming cost V 6 bases and J 1 base, with 9 bases left between them. For the CDR3, the DNA is TGTGCCAGTAGACGGGATAGGAACACTGAAGCTTTCTTT. Its translation is CASRRDRNTEAFF.

The chain joins TRBV27 to TRBJ1-1, with TRBD1 matching 8 bases. The V gene's germline CDR1 is MNHEY and CDR2 SMNVEV (reference sequence). V gave up 5 bases and J gave up 6 bases; unmatched junction bases: 11. The CDR3 contains 15 residues. The CDR3 nucleotides read TGTGCCAGCAGTGCGTCCGGACAGGGTGTCGCTGAAGCTTTCTTT. It translates to CASSASGQGVAEAFF.

This chain uses TRBV6-1 with TRBJ2-7, with D unclear. The germline CDR1 and CDR2 sequences are MNHNS and SASEGT. The V gene lost 5 bases and the J gene lost 3 bases, with 2 bases spanning the gap. The CDR3 contains 10 residues. This CDR3 is CASSNYEQYF. DNA of the CDR3: TGTGCCAGCAGTAACTACGAGCAGTACTTC.

The chain combines TRBV5-6 with TRBJ2-7, with D hard to call. From germline, CDR1 is SGHDT and CDR2 YYEEEE. The CDR3 runs to 12 residues. Trimming stripped 5 bases from V and 6 bases from J, with 12 bases between. DNA for the CDR3: TGTGCCAGCAGTTTCGTCTCACCCGAGCAGTACTTC. Amino acids: CASSFVSPEQYF. The whole variable domain, filled in from reference TRBV5-6 and TRBJ2-7, reads DAGVTQSPTHLIKTRGQQVTLRCSPKSGHDTVSWYQQALGQGPQFIFQYYEEEERQRGNFPDRFSGHQFPNYSSELNVNALLLGDSALYLCASSFVSPEQYFGPGTRLTVT.

V gene TRBV30 combines with J gene TRBJ2-7; D might be TRBD1 (6 bases). The germline V gene encodes CDR1 GTSNPN and CDR2 SVGIG (reference sequence). The CDR3 totals 16 residues. V was trimmed by 3 bases and J by 7 bases, leaving 25 bases between them. The CDR3 protein is CAWRAPRTAAFWEQYF. The CDR3 coding sequence is TGTGCCTGGAGGGCCCCCCGGACAGCTGCTTTTTGGGAGCAGTACTTC. The full variable domain, with the rest looked up from reference TRBV30 and TRBJ2-7, is SQTIHQWPATLVQPVGSPLSLECTVEGTSNPNLYWYRQAAGRGLQLLFYSVGIGQISSEVPQNLSASRPQDRQFILSSKKLLLSDSGFYLCAWRAPRTAAFWEQYFGPGTRLTVT.

V usage is TRBV19 and J usage is TRBJ1-5; D is perhaps TRBD1 (6 bases). This CDR3 contains 15 residues. CDR1 and CDR2 (germline): LNHDA, SQIVND (reference sequence). V was shortened by 5 bases and J by 7 bases, with 18 bases between the two germline ends. As DNA, the CDR3 is TGTGCCAGTAGTGTCAACTTCGGGGGCTACCAGCCCCAGCATTTT. As protein: CASSVNFGGYQPQHF. Full variable domain (rest looked up from reference TRBV19 and TRBJ1-5): DGGITQSPKYLFRKEGQNVTLSCEQNLNHDAMYWYRQDPGQGLRLIYYSQIVNDFQKGDIAEGYSVSREKKESFPLTVTSAQKNPTAFYLCASSVNFGGYQPQHFGDGTRLSIL.

This clone was detected only once. The V call is TRBV7-9, the J call TRBJ2-5; D is uncertain. Germline CDR1 is SEHNR and CDR2 is FQNEAQ (reference sequence). The germline V and J ends were trimmed by 6 bases and 1 base, with 12 bases remaining between them. The CDR3 runs 14 residues. The CDR3 region has the DNA TGTGCCAGCAGAAGTAGAGGCCCCCAAGAGACCCAGTACTTC. It specifies CASRSRGPQETQYF.

The gene calls are TRBV6-1 and TRBJ2-7; the D is unclear. In germline, CDR1 is MNHNS, CDR2 SASEGT. CDR3 length: 15 amino acids. V lost 2 bases to trimming and J lost 1 base, with 12 bases between them. CDR3 sequence (DNA): TGTGCCAGCAGTGAAATACCTGACGGTTCCTACGAGCAGTACTTC. Translation gives CASSEIPDGSYEQYF.

Only a few counts were recorded for this clone. The V gene is TRBV29-1, the J gene TRBJ2-6, with D unresolved. Germline CDR1 reads SQVTM; CDR2 reads ANQGSEA. The CDR3 consists of 13 residues. The V end was cut by 3 bases, the J end by 0 bases, with 3 bases between. CDR3 sequence: CSVDISGANVLTF. In nucleotides, the CDR3 is TGCAGCGTTGACATCTCTGGGGCCAACGTCCTGACTTTC.

V is TRBV27 and J is TRBJ2-1; D not certain. Germline lookup yields CDR1 MNHEY and CDR2 SMNVEV (reference sequence). CDR3 size: 13 residues. With 7 bases removed from V and 8 bases from J, the gap between germline ends came to 15 bases. The CDR3 is CASTQTPLDEQFF. The DNA of the CDR3 is TGTGCCAGCACCCAGACTCCGCTGGATGAGCAGTTCTTC.

The chain couples TRBV4-3 to TRBJ2-6, with D tentatively TRBD1 (5 bases). Germline V CDR1 and CDR2: LGHNA, YSLEER. Trimming pared 4 bases from V and 0 bases from J, leaving 22 bases between. The CDR3 runs to 20 residues. The CDR3 nucleotides are TGCGCCAGCAGCCCAAACGAACCATTGACAGCGAACTCTGGGGCCAACGTCCTGACTTTC. Protein: CASSPNEPLTANSGANVLTF.

The chain employs TRBV29-1 and TRBJ2-7; 9 bases line up with TRBD1. Per the germline V gene, CDR1 is SQVTM and CDR2 is ANQGSEA. This CDR3 region has 13 residues. Trimming cost V 5 bases and J 7 bases; bases outside gene matches: 9. CDR3 bases: TGCAGCGTTTCTACAGGGGGCGGCGGAGAGCAGTACTTC. Translation gives CSVSTGGGGEQYF.

Concerning this clone itself: Other DNA variants within this sample encode the same CDR3. The chain is built from TRBV5-4 and TRBJ2-3; weak D call: TRBD2 (5 bases). V was shortened by 4 bases and J by 0 bases, with 9 bases between the two germline ends. The germline CDR1 and CDR2 sequences are SGHNT and YYREEE (reference sequence). The CDR3 covers 14 residues. The CDR3 DNA sequence: TGTGCCAGCAGCACCGGGGTTAGCACAGATACGCAGTATTTT. Its translation is CASSTGVSTDTQYF.

V and J are TRBV5-6 and TRBJ2-2; D uncertain. The germline V and J ends were trimmed by 0 bases and 6 bases, with 3 bases remaining between them. The CDR3 runs to 12 residues. Germline V gives CDR1 SGHDT, CDR2 YYEEEE. The CDR3 nucleotides read TGTGCCAGCAGCTTGGCCCCCGGGGAGCTGTTTTTT. It specifies CASSLAPGELFF. The full variable domain, completed using reference TRBV5-6 and TRBJ2-2, is DAGVTQSPTHLIKTRGQQVTLRCSPKSGHDTVSWYQQALGQGPQFIFQYYEEEERQRGNFPDRFSGHQFPNYSSELNVNALLLGDSALYLCASSLAPGELFFGEGSRLTVL.

The chain combines TRBV2 with TRBJ2-3; unclear D gene. CDR1 and CDR2 from the germline V gene are SNHLY and FYNNEI. The CDR3 is 13 amino acids. Deletions cut 6 bases from V and 2 bases from J, with 9 bases between. The CDR3, as DNA: TGTGCCAGCAGCCCTAGTAACACAGATACGCAGTATTTT. This gives the protein CASSPSNTDTQYF.